A selection of T cell receptor beta chains follows, all from one sample in a study of cytomegalovirus exposure and HLA in healthy donors. Profiling relied on immunoSEQ multiplex PCR, and the TCRdb table lists in-frame clones only, not all of them. The sample has approximately 190,000 clones, about 70% seen once. Source material: PBMCs. These receptors originate from a young woman in good health and CMV-seronegative. Each CDR3 is given with its conserved first and last residue. The D gene is left open where the match is weak. The listing skips clone size in some rows; elsewhere it reads once, few, many or a size class.

size: -; D: TRBD2; J: TRBJ2-2; V: TRBV19; DNA: TGTGCCAGTATCCCTAGCGGGTGGACCGGGGAGCTGTTTTTT; CDR3: CASIPSGWTGELFF
size: -; D: -; J: TRBJ2-2; V: TRBV4-1; DNA: TGCGCCAGCAGCCAGAACAGACGGAACACCGGGGAGCTGTTTTTT; CDR3: CASSQNRRNTGELFF
size: few; D: -; J: TRBJ2-7; V: TRBV5-1; DNA: TGCGCCAGCAGCTTGAGTAGCTACGAGCAGTACTTC; CDR3: CASSLSSYEQYF
size: -; D: -; J: TRBJ1-2; V: TRBV29-1; DNA: TGCAGCGTTCTCTTACAGGGTCGGTATGGCTACACCTTC; CDR3: CSVLLQGRYGYTF
size: once; D: -; J: TRBJ1-4; V: TRBV7-9; DNA: TGTGCCAGCAGCTTAGGAGGAGGGAATGAAAAACTGTTTTTT; CDR3: CASSLGGGNEKLFF
size: -; D: TRBD2; J: TRBJ2-1; V: TRBV7-8; DNA: TGTGCCAGCAGCCCAGGCGGGGGGCCCTACAATGAGCAGTTCTTC; CDR3: CASSPGGGPYNEQFF
size: -; D: -; J: TRBJ2-7; V: TRBV11-2; DNA: TGTGCCAGCAGCTTAGGCACAGGGTCCTACGAGCAGTACTTC; CDR3: CASSLGTGSYEQYF
size: -; D: TRBD1; J: TRBJ2-1; V: TRBV7-3; DNA: TGTGCCAGCAGCCAAAACCAAGGGGGCACTGAGCAGTTCTTC; CDR3: CASSQNQGGTEQFF
size: -; D: TRBD1; J: TRBJ2-2; V: TRBV7-6; DNA: TGTGCCAGCAGCCCGGAGTGGACAGGGCAAAGGGAGCTGTTTTTT; CDR3: CASSPEWTGQRELFF
size: few; D: TRBD1; J: TRBJ1-2; V: TRBV5-6; DNA: TGTGCCAGCAGCTCTGGACAGGGGGTTACCTACACCTTC; CDR3: CASSSGQGVTYTF
size: -; D: TRBD1; J: TRBJ2-2; V: TRBV18; DNA: TGTGCCAGCTCACCTCGGTCTTATGGGACAGGGAACACCGGGGAGCTGTTTTTT; CDR3: CASSPRSYGTGNTGELFF
size: -; D: -; J: TRBJ2-7; V: TRBV27; DNA: TGTGCCAGTCACTACGAGCAGTACTTC; CDR3: CASHYEQYF
size: -; D: TRBD1; J: TRBJ1-1; V: TRBV29-1; DNA: TGCAGCGCCCGAGCTGGACAGGGCACTGAAGCTTTCTTT; CDR3: CSARAGQGTEAFF
size: -; D: -; J: TRBJ2-1; V: TRBV4-1; DNA: TGCGCCAGCAGCCAAGCCCACTGGAGGGGGCAGAATGAGCAGTTCTTC; CDR3: CASSQAHWRGQNEQFF
size: -; D: TRBD1; J: TRBJ1-2; V: TRBV19; DNA: TGTGCCAGTAGTCCCAATGAGGGACAGCCCGCCGGGAACACCTTC; CDR3: CASSPNEGQPAGNTF
size: once; D: -; J: TRBJ2-7; V: TRBV19; DNA: TGTGCCAGTAGTATGGGACTGAGCTACGAGCAGTACTTC; CDR3: CASSMGLSYEQYF
size: -; D: TRBD1; J: TRBJ2-2; V: TRBV7-2; DNA: TGTGCCAGCAGCACCCTCCCGGGACAGGGGCTCGGGGAGCTGTTTTTT; CDR3: CASSTLPGQGLGELFF
size: -; D: TRBD1; J: TRBJ1-5; V: TRBV19; DNA: TGTGCCAGTAGAAGGGTCTATTTTCAGGGGGCTGATCAGCCCCAGCATTTT; CDR3: CASRRVYFQGADQPQHF
size: -; D: -; J: TRBJ1-2; V: TRBV29-1; DNA: TGCAGCGTTGAAGGAGGGGGGGCTGGCTACACCTTC; CDR3: CSVEGGGAGYTF
size: -; D: TRBD2; J: TRBJ2-3; V: TRBV7-2; DNA: TGTGCCAGCAGCTTAGTAGCGGGGGACCCAGATACGCAGTATTTT; CDR3: CASSLVAGDPDTQYF
size: once; D: -; J: TRBJ2-2; V: TRBV18; DNA: TGTGCCAGCTCACCACTCTCGGGGGTGACCGCCGGGGAGCTGTTTTTT; CDR3: CASSPLSGVTAGELFF
size: -; D: TRBD1; J: TRBJ1-3; V: TRBV19; DNA: TGTGCCAGTGGGCCGGGACAGGAGATACTCCCGGGTGGAAACACCATATATTTT; CDR3: CASGPGQEILPGGNTIYF
size: -; D: TRBD2; J: TRBJ2-1; V: TRBV30; DNA: TGTGCCTGGACACGGGCTAGCGGGACTTACAATGAGCAGTTCTTC; CDR3: CAWTRASGTYNEQFF
size: -; D: -; J: TRBJ2-7; V: TRBV6-1; DNA: TGTGCCAGCAGGGGAGTCGGCTACGAGCAGTACTTC; CDR3: CASRGVGYEQYF
size: -; D: TRBD2; J: TRBJ2-1; V: TRBV7-9; DNA: TGTGCCAGCAGCTCTTCTCGTGCGGGAGGCTTTAGGGATGAGCAGTTCTTC; CDR3: CASSSSRAGGFRDEQFF
size: -; D: -; J: TRBJ1-5; V: TRBV7-9; DNA: TGTGCCAGCCAACGGGAGCCCAATCAGCCCCAGCATTTT; CDR3: CASQREPNQPQHF
size: -; D: TRBD1; J: TRBJ1-2; V: TRBV9; DNA: TGTGCCAGCAGCGAGCGGCCCGTGACAGGGGACTATGGCTACACCTTC; CDR3: CASSERPVTGDYGYTF
size: -; D: TRBD1; J: TRBJ1-2; V: TRBV6-1; DNA: TGTGCCAGCAGTGAAGAGGGGACAGGGCTGCGTGGCTACACCTTC; CDR3: CASSEEGTGLRGYTF
size: once; D: TRBD2; J: TRBJ2-3; V: TRBV5-1; DNA: TGCGCCAGCAGCTCCGGGGACTACGGGAGGGCAGATACGCAGTATTTT; CDR3: CASSSGDYGRADTQYF
size: -; D: TRBD1; J: TRBJ2-7; V: TRBV14; DNA: TGTGCCAGCAGCCCTTTGACAGGGTGGGACGAGCAGTACTTC; CDR3: CASSPLTGWDEQYF
size: -; D: TRBD1; J: TRBJ2-1; V: TRBV9; DNA: TGTGTCAGCAGGTTCTCAGGGGGAATCGGCAATGAGCAGTTCTTC; CDR3: CVSRFSGGIGNEQFF
size: -; D: TRBD2; J: TRBJ2-2; V: TRBV29-1; DNA: TGCAGCGTGGCTAGCGGGAGATTGTCCGGGGAGCTGTTTTTT; CDR3: CSVASGRLSGELFF
size: -; D: TRBD1; J: TRBJ2-7; V: TRBV18; DNA: TGTGCCAGCTCACCAGGGAGACAGGGGCGCGAGCAGTACTTC; CDR3: CASSPGRQGREQYF
size: -; D: -; J: TRBJ2-1; V: TRBV19; DNA: TGTGCCAGTAGTATCTCCAGCGGGAATGAGCAGTTCTTC; CDR3: CASSISSGNEQFF
size: -; D: -; J: TRBJ1-4; V: TRBV28; DNA: TGTGCCAGTGTCAGGGGAGTTGATGAAAAACTGTTTTTT; CDR3: CASVRGVDEKLFF
size: -; D: TRBD2; J: TRBJ2-1; V: TRBV7-2; DNA: TGTGCCAGCAGCTTAGGAGGACTAGCGGGAGTTGATGAGCAGTTCTTC; CDR3: CASSLGGLAGVDEQFF
size: many; D: -; J: TRBJ1-5; V: TRBV7-9; DNA: TGTGCCAGCAGCTTAGCGGCAGGGTCCGATCAGCCCCAGCATTTT; CDR3: CASSLAAGSDQPQHF
size: -; D: -; J: TRBJ2-7; V: TRBV4-2; DNA: TGTGCCAGCAGCCCCTCGGCGGGCGAGTACGAGCAGTACTTC; CDR3: CASSPSAGEYEQYF
size: -; D: -; J: TRBJ2-3; V: TRBV6-5; DNA: TGTGCCAGCAGCTCCTCCGGGGTGGGCACAGATACGCAGTATTTT; CDR3: CASSSSGVGTDTQYF
size: few; D: TRBD1; J: TRBJ2-7; V: TRBV19; DNA: TGTGCCAGTAGTCCAGGGACAGAATGGATGGTGGAGCAGTACTTC; CDR3: CASSPGTEWMVEQYF
size: -; D: -; J: TRBJ1-5; V: TRBV10-3; DNA: TGTGCCATCAGCCAGGGTACGGGGGATCAGCCCCAGCATTTT; CDR3: CAISQGTGDQPQHF
size: -; D: TRBD2; J: TRBJ2-1; V: TRBV28; DNA: TGTGCCAGCAGGTCACGGACTAGCGGGACCGCAAATGAGCAGTTCTTC; CDR3: CASRSRTSGTANEQFF
size: -; D: TRBD2; J: TRBJ2-1; V: TRBV5-1; DNA: TGCGCCAGCAGCTTGCGGGATAGGCGGGAGGGGGAGCAGTTCTTC; CDR3: CASSLRDRREGEQFF
size: -; D: -; J: TRBJ1-2; V: TRBV6-1; DNA: TGTGCCAGCAGATTAAGCGGTGGCTACACCTTC; CDR3: CASRLSGGYTF
size: -; D: -; J: TRBJ2-7; V: TRBV18; DNA: TGTGCCAGCCGGTCTACCCCCTCCTACGAGCAGTACTTC; CDR3: CASRSTPSYEQYF
size: -; D: -; J: TRBJ1-1; V: TRBV10-1; DNA: TGCGCCAGCAGTGAGATTTTAGCGGGGGAGATGAACACTGAAGCTTTCTTT; CDR3: CASSEILAGEMNTEAFF
size: -; D: -; J: TRBJ2-7; V: TRBV18; DNA: TGTGCCAGCTCACCATCAGGGGCTGACTACGAGCAGTACTTC; CDR3: CASSPSGADYEQYF
size: -; D: -; J: TRBJ2-7; V: TRBV5-1; DNA: TGCGCCAGCAGCTTGGCCGCGGGTTACGAGCAGTACTTC; CDR3: CASSLAAGYEQYF
size: -; D: TRBD2; J: TRBJ2-7; V: TRBV29-1; DNA: TGCAGCGTAGGGGGACTAGCGGGAGGATGGCAGTACTTC; CDR3: CSVGGLAGGWQYF
size: -; D: -; J: TRBJ1-4; V: TRBV7-9; DNA: TGTGCCAGCAGCCCCGGACTGGGGGAAAAACTGTTTTTT; CDR3: CASSPGLGEKLFF
size: -; D: -; J: TRBJ2-7; V: TRBV27; DNA: TGTGCCAGCAATGGGGCAGGGGATATCTACGAGCAGTACTTC; CDR3: CASNGAGDIYEQYF
size: -; D: -; J: TRBJ1-2; V: TRBV11-1; DNA: TGTGCCAGCAGCCCCCCGACAGTTCCCTATGGCTACACCTTC; CDR3: CASSPPTVPYGYTF